Here is one T cell receptor beta chain with its context. Per the original data handling: Reference gene primer amplification yielded estimated nucleated cell counts. The repertoire was sequenced with immunoSEQ multiplex PCR; TCRdb's copy has only in-frame clones and lacks some. V, J and clone size are those of that table, while D and trimming were read from the DNA. The table has about 180,000 clones, roughly 89% seen once. The entry originates in a study of blood T cell repertoires in COVID-19. Whole-study context: COVID-19 samples collected from the United States, Italy and Spain covered acute and convalescent phases. PBMCs, B-cell-depleted T cells, or T cells provided the cDNA or gDNA that made up the material.

Germline CDR1 SGHVS, CDR2 FNYEAQ. This CDR3 has 13 amino acids. V lost 5 bases, J lost 1 base, and 8 bases lay in between. The chain has TRBV7-6 and TRBJ1-1, with TRBD1 as a possible D gene (6 bases). This clonotype was obtained from a woman aged 50 to 60 with acute or convalescent COVID-19. The material sequenced was peripheral blood. The CDR3 is CASSKTGNTEAFF. The CDR3, as DNA: TGTGCCAGCAGCAAGACAGGGAACACTGAAGCTTTCTTT.